A single T cell receptor (beta chain) is shown here with its context. The CDR3 totals 15 residues. Germline lookup yields CDR1 SGHRS and CDR2 YFSETQ. Trimming cost V 3 bases and J 0 bases, with 12 bases left between them. Authors' processing steps: How many nucleated cells were present was estimated from reference gene primer amplification. TCRdb's copy holds only in-frame clones and misses some; the assay was immunoSEQ multiplex PCR. V, J and clone size are taken as reported in that table, and D and trimming were inferred from the DNA itself. This table holds around 80,000 clones, about 82% found once. The Seattle patients joined while their infection was active and were tracked longitudinally afterward. This sample is part of a study of blood T cell repertoires in COVID-19. Study as a whole: COVID-19 samples, acute and convalescent, were from the United States, Italy and Spain. PBMCs, B-cell-depleted T cells, or T cells provided the cDNA or gDNA that made up the material.

The V call is TRBV5-1, the J call TRBJ1-1, with D uncertain. The sequencing input was peripheral blood. The clonotype was recovered from a man over 45 with COVID-19, enrolled during active disease. The CDR3 DNA follows: TGCGCCAGCAGCTCGTCAGCGTTCGTGAACACTGAAGCTTTCTTT. This codes for CASSSSAFVNTEAFF.